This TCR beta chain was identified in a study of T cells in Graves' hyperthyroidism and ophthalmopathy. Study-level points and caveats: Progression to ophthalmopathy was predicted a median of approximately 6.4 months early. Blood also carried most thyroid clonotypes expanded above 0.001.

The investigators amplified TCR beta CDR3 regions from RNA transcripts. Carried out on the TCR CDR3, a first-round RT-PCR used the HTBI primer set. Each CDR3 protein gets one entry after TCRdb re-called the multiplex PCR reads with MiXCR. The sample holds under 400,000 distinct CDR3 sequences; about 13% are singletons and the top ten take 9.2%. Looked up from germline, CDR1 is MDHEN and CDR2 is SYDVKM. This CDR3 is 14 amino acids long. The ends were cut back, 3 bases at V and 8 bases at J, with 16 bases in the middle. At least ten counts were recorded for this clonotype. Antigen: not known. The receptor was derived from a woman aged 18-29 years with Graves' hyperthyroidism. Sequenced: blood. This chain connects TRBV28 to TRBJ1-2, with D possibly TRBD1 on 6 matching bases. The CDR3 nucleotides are TGTGCCAGCAGTTTGGACAGCCCTCCCCTAGGCTACACCTTC. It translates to CASSLDSPPLGYTF.